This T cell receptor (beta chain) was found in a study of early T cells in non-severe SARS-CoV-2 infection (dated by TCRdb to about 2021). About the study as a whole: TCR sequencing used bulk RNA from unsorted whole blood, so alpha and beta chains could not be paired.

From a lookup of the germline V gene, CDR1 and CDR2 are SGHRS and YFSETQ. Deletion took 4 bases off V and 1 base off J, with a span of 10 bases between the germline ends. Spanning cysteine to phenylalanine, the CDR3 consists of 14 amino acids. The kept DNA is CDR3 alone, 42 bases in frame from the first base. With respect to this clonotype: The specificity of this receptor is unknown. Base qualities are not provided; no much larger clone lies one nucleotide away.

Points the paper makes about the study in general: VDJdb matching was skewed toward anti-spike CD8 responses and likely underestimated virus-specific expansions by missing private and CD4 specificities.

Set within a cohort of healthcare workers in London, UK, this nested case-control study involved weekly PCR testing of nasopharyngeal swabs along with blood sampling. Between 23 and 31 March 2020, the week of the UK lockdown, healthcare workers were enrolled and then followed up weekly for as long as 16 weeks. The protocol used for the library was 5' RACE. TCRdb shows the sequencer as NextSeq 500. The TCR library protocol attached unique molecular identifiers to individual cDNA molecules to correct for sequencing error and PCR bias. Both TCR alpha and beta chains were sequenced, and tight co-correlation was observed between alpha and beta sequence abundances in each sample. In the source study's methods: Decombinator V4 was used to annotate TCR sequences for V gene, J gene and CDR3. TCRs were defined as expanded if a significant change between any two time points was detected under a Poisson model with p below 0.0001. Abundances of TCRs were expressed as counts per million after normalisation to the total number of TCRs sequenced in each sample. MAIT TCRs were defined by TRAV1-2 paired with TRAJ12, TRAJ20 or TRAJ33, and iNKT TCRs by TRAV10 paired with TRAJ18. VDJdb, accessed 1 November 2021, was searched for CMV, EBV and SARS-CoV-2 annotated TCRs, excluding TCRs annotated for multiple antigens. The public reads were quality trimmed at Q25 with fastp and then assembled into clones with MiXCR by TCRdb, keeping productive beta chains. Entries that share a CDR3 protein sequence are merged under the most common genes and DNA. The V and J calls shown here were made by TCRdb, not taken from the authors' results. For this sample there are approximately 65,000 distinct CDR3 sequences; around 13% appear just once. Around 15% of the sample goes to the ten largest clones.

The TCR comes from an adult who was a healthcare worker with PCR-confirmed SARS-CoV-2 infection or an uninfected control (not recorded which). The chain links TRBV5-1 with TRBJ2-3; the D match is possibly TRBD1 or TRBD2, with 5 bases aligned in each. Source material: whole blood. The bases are TGCGCCAGCAGCATCCAGGGACGCACAGATACGCAGTATTTT. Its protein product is CASSIQGRTDTQYF.